Each of the 19 T cell receptor beta chains below was sequenced from the same sample in a study of T cells in pancreatic ductal adenocarcinoma. TCRdb's copy holds only in-frame clones and misses some; the assay was immunoSEQ multiplex PCR. There are roughly 17,000 clones in the sample; around nine tenths occur only once, and approximately 15% lies in the top ten. Selected pancreatic ductal adenocarcinoma patients had undergone surgery without neoadjuvant therapy. Sequenced sample: PBMCs. The receptor source for this set is a human donor with pancreatic ductal adenocarcinoma.

This clone was recorded a few times. The gene calls are TRBV7-9 and TRBJ1-2, with 9 bases matching TRBD1. Germline V lookup: CDR1 SEHNR, CDR2 FQNEAQ (reference sequence). V lost 5 bases, J lost 5 bases, and 9 bases stayed unmatched. The CDR3 is 15 residues long. The CDR3 loop reads CASSLTGGAGYGYTF. CDR3 DNA sequence: TGTGCCAGCAGCCTTACAGGGGGCGCGGGGTATGGCTACACCTTC.

The CDR3 nucleotides are TGTGCCAGCAGCTTAGGGGGGACAGGGGTAGGCGGGGGCTACACCTTC. As protein: CASSLGGTGVGGGYTF. This rearrangement joins TRBV7-3 to TRBJ1-2, with TRBD1 matching 10 bases. The ends lost 2 bases at V and 8 bases at J; junction bases unmatched: 11. In germline, CDR1 is SGHTA, CDR2 FQGTGA. The CDR3 loop spans 16 amino acids.

The chain has TRBV5-4 and TRBJ2-3; 7 nucleotides align to TRBD1. CDR3 length equals 14 residues. Germline V gene data show CDR1 as SGHNT and CDR2 as YYREEE (reference sequence). V shed 10 bases, J shed 7 bases, and the junction held 15 bases outside the gene matches. CDR3 loop: CAPRVVDRENTQYF. In DNA form, the CDR3 reads TGTGCCCCACGTGTTGTTGACAGGGAAAATACGCAGTATTTT. Together with reference TRBV5-4 and TRBJ2-3, the CDR3 gives the full variable domain: ETGVTQSPTHLIKTRGQQVTLRCSSQSGHNTVSWYQQALGQGPQFIFQYYREEENGRGNFPPRFSGLQFPNYSSELNVNALELDDSALYLCAPRVVDRENTQYFGPGTRLTVL.

The rearrangement joins TRBV5-1 to TRBJ1-4, with TRBD1 matching 9 bases. This CDR3 region has 17 residues. Germline V gives CDR1 SGHRS, CDR2 YFSETQ. V dropped 2 bases and J dropped 3; count of bases not matched to a gene: 8. The CDR3, as DNA: TGCGCCAGCAGCTTCGGGGACAGGGTTCCCTCTAATGAAAAACTGTTTTTT. Encoded protein: CASSFGDRVPSNEKLFF.

In this sample, this clone turned up a few times. The CDR3 DNA reads as TGTGCCAGCAGCTTAGTGAGACCTGCCGGGGAGCTGTTTTTT. This sequence encodes CASSLVRPAGELFF. V usage is TRBV7-2 and J usage is TRBJ2-2; no firm D call. The CDR3 runs to 14 residues. V was cut by 1 base and J by 6 bases, with 9 bases left in between. Looked up from germline, CDR1 is SGHTA and CDR2 is FQGNSA.

The V gene is TRBV29-1, the J gene TRBJ2-5; no reliable D call. Deletions cut 0 bases from V and 5 bases from J, with 16 bases between. Germline loops: CDR1 SQVTM, CDR2 ANQGSEA. This CDR3 spans 15 amino acids. The CDR3 coding sequence is TGCAGCGTTGAAGATCTCAGTAGGAACGGGGAGACCCAGTACTTC. It is translated as CSVEDLSRNGETQYF.

Of note for this clone: Other DNA sequences of this sample code for an identical CDR3. The chain links TRBV9 to TRBJ2-7; D unclear. Germline assignment: CDR1 SGDLS and CDR2 YYNGEE. Trimming stripped 0 bases from V and 0 bases from J, with 7 bases between. There are 14 residues in the CDR3. The CDR3: CASSVGGSSYEQYF. Written as DNA, the CDR3 is TGTGCCAGCAGCGTAGGGGGTAGCTCCTACGAGCAGTACTTC.

This chain connects TRBV6-5 to TRBJ1-1; 10 positions agree with TRBD1. Looked up from germline, CDR1 is MNHEY and CDR2 is SVGAGI. Trimming cost V 1 base and J 2 bases; bases outside gene matches: 4. The CDR3 is 16 amino acids. The DNA for the CDR3 is TGTGCCAGCAGTTACTGGACAGGGGGTCTCAACACTGAAGCTTTCTTT. It translates to CASSYWTGGLNTEAFF.

The chain is built from TRBV5-6 and TRBJ1-2, with 10 bases matching TRBD1. Trimming at V came to 3 bases and at J to 5 bases, leaving 4 bases not matched to a gene. Germline values: CDR1 SGHDT, CDR2 YYEEEE. This CDR3 is 14 amino acids long. This chain's CDR3 is CASSSPDRGYGYTF. The CDR3 DNA sequence: TGTGCCAGCAGCTCACCGGACAGGGGGTATGGCTACACCTTC.

The chain employs TRBV18 and TRBJ2-2; 9 bases fit TRBD1. Germline lookup yields CDR1 KGHSH and CDR2 LQKENI. The CDR3 loop spans 17 amino acids. The J segment lost 1 base and the V segment lost 1 base, leaving 4 bases of the junction unmatched. Written as DNA, the CDR3 is TGTGCCAGCTCACCACATCCGGGACAGGGGAACACCGGGGAGCTGTTTTTT. It specifies CASSPHPGQGNTGELFF.

The chain couples TRBV11-1 to TRBJ2-7; D is possibly TRBD1 or TRBD2 (5 bases each). Germline loops: CDR1 SGHAT, CDR2 FQDESV (reference sequence). Trimming shortened V by 5 bases and J by 4 bases, and 21 bases separated the two germline ends. The CDR3 sequence is 16 residues long. The CDR3 DNA follows: TGTGCCAGCAGCGCAACGACGAGGGGTAATCGGTACGAGCAGTACTTC. This translates into CASSATTRGNRYEQYF. The full variable domain, with the rest looked up from reference TRBV11-1 and TRBJ2-7, is EAEVAQSPRYKITEKSQAVAFWCDPISGHATLYWYRQILGQGPELLVQFQDESVVDDSQLPKDRFSAERLKGVDSTLKIQPAELGDSAMYLCASSATTRGNRYEQYFGPGTRLTVT.

This chain uses TRBV7-2 with TRBJ1-6, with D possibly matching TRBD1 (6 bases). The ends were cut back, 3 bases at V and 7 bases at J, with 13 bases in the middle. Germline V gene sequence: CDR1 SGHTA, CDR2 FQGNSA. The length of the CDR3 is 15 residues. CDR3 amino acids: CASSLQGPHNSPLHF. The CDR3 nucleotides are TGTGCCAGCAGCTTGCAGGGGCCGCACAATTCACCCCTCCACTTT.

This sequence joins TRBV10-3 and TRBJ2-1, with D possibly matching TRBD2 (6 bases). The CDR3 extends over 18 amino acids. Per the germline V gene, CDR1 is ENHRY and CDR2 is SYGVKD. V was clipped by 3 bases and J by 0 bases, with 18 bases between them. The DNA for the CDR3 is TGTGCCATCAGTGAACGAGGAGAAGCGGGTAGCTCCTACAATGAGCAGTTCTTC. This sequence encodes CAISERGEAGSSYNEQFF.

V usage is TRBV4-2 and J usage is TRBJ2-3; TRBD2 matches at 10 bases. Germline assignment: CDR1 LGHNA and CDR2 YNFKEQ. Trimming took 1 base from V and 0 from J; bases not matched to a gene: 4. The length of the CDR3 is 17 residues. The CDR3 region has the DNA TGTGCCAGCAGCCAAGCCAAAGCGGGGGGGAGCACAGATACGCAGTATTTT. Translation gives CASSQAKAGGSTDTQYF.

The chain recombines TRBV29-1 with TRBJ1-1, with 10 bases matching TRBD1. The CDR3 has 13 amino acids. Unmatched junction bases numbered 3, after V lost 7 bases and J lost 1 base. Germline V lookup: CDR1 SQVTM, CDR2 ANQGSEA. As DNA, the CDR3 is TGCAGCGGGGGGACAGGGGCGAACACTGAAGCTTTCTTT. Protein product: CSGGTGANTEAFF.

A few counts support this clone. The chain recombines TRBV18 with TRBJ2-1; 9 bases line up with TRBD2. In germline, CDR1 is KGHSH, CDR2 LQKENI. There are 13 residues in the CDR3. Trimming took 5 bases from V and 8 from J; bases not matched to a gene: 4. The CDR3 loop reads CASSAGLADEQFF. The CDR3, as DNA: TGTGCCAGCTCAGCGGGACTAGCCGATGAGCAGTTCTTC.

V usage is TRBV7-8 and J usage is TRBJ2-3; 10 bases map to TRBD1. The trim removed 2 bases at V and 2 bases at J, leaving 13 bases unmatched. There are 19 residues in the CDR3. CDR1 and CDR2 (germline): SGHVS, FQNEAQ. In nucleotides, the CDR3 is TGTGCCAGCAGCTTAACCCTCCGGACAGGGGGACCCCACACAGATACGCAGTATTTT. Residues: CASSLTLRTGGPHTDTQYF.

The rearrangement uses TRBV10-3 and TRBJ2-3; 9 bases are shared with TRBD2. CDR1 and CDR2 (germline): ENHRY, SYGVKD. Trimming at V came to 6 bases and at J to 0 bases, leaving 7 bases not matched to a gene. CDR3 size: 16 residues. The CDR3 DNA follows: TGTGCCATCAGCGAAAAGCGGGGGGTGAGCACAGATACGCAGTATTTT. Translated, it gives CAISEKRGVSTDTQYF.

The chain employs TRBV15 and TRBJ2-5; TRBD1 matches at 7 bases. The better agreement between TRBJ2-7 and the DNA end casts doubt on the J call. Germline V gene lookup returns CDR1 LNHNV and CDR2 YYDKDF (reference sequence). This CDR3 contains 15 residues. The CDR3 reads CATSRDVGTVYEQYF. CDR3 sequence (DNA): TGTGCCACCAGCAGAGATGTCGGGACAGTCTACGAGCAGTACTTC.